The 15 T cell receptor beta chains presented below share a single source sample, sequenced in a study of T cells after posttransplantation cyclophosphamide. The protocol was immunoSEQ multiplex PCR, while the TCRdb copy is restricted to in-frame clones and leaves out a portion. The data show around 26,000 clones, with none appearing a single time. Specimen: PBMCs. The receptors come from a woman aged 50 to 65 in good health, CMV-negative, and a related stem cell transplant donor.

This clone was recorded at least ten times. CDR3 nucleotides: TGCGCCAGCAGCCAAGATTTACAGGGCAGACCACCCACTGAAGCTTTCTTT. Translation: CASSQDLQGRPPTEAFF. The V call is TRBV4-1, the J call TRBJ1-1; D is possibly TRBD1 (6 bases). The germline gives CDR1 MGHRA, CDR2 YSYEKL. Trimming shortened V by 0 bases and J by 4 bases, and 18 bases separated the two germline ends. The CDR3 is 17 residues long.

This clone was observed at least ten times. The chain recombines TRBV11-2 with TRBJ2-1, with 11 bases that match TRBD2. The CDR3 spans 16 residues. Trimming removed 1 base from V and 7 bases from J; junction bases left unmatched: 6. The germline V gene encodes CDR1 SGHAT and CDR2 FQNNGV. The CDR3 loop reads CASSLGTSGGFNEQFF. In nucleotides, the CDR3 is TGTGCCAGCAGCTTAGGCACTAGCGGGGGATTTAATGAGCAGTTCTTC.

This clone was recorded at least ten times. The V and J genes are TRBV27 and TRBJ2-6; TRBD1 agrees at 7 bases. Germline CDR1 is MNHEY and CDR2 is SMNVEV (reference sequence). The CDR3 is 22 residues long. V shed 1 base, J shed 0 bases, and the junction held 18 bases outside the gene matches. The CDR3 spells CASSLWPPGQGVATSGANVLTF. CDR3 sequence (DNA): TGTGCCAGCAGTTTATGGCCCCCCGGGCAGGGGGTCGCCACCTCTGGGGCCAACGTCCTGACTTTC.

The table lists this clone with many counts. The chain combines TRBV5-1 with TRBJ2-2; a possible D gene is TRBD1 (6 bases). There are 17 residues in the CDR3. The germline V and J ends were trimmed by 0 bases and 0 bases, with 12 bases remaining between them. The germline V gene has CDR1 SGHRS and CDR2 YFSETQ. The CDR3 coding sequence is TGCGCCAGCAGCTTGGAGGGGGTTGGGGCGAACACCGGGGAGCTGTTTTTT. Translation: CASSLEGVGANTGELFF.

In its sample, this clone was seen many times. The chain's CDR3 is CASSHSTGGSGYTF. In nucleotides, the CDR3 is TGTGCCAGCAGCCATTCAACAGGGGGCTCTGGCTACACCTTC. J is TRBJ1-2 and V is TRBV4-2, with 9 positions matching TRBD1. CDR1 is LGHNA and CDR2 is YNFKEQ in the germline V gene. This CDR3 spans 14 amino acids. V dropped 3 bases and J dropped 7; count of bases not matched to a gene: 6.

This clone was seen ten or more times. This chain uses TRBV29-1 with TRBJ1-2; 9 positions agree with TRBD1. The CDR3 loop spans 13 amino acids. V was clipped by 7 bases and J by 6 bases; unmatched bases: 9. The germline CDR1 and CDR2 sequences are SQVTM and ANQGSEA. The CDR3 DNA reads TGCAGCGGTGGACAGGGGTCTATAGATGGCTACACCTTC. It specifies CSGGQGSIDGYTF.

This clone was recorded at least ten times. CDR3: CAISESAGGETQYF. The CDR3 DNA sequence: TGTGCCATCAGTGAGTCGGCGGGGGGGGAGACCCAGTACTTC. This sequence joins TRBV10-3 and TRBJ2-5, with TRBD2 matching over 9 bases. The CDR3 totals 14 residues. V shed 0 bases, J shed 5 bases, and the junction held 1 base outside the gene matches. CDR1 ENHRY and CDR2 SYGVKD come from the germline V gene.

This clone was picked up many times. The genes are TRBV7-9 and TRBJ1-3, with D maybe TRBD1 (6 bases). The V end lost 5 bases, the J end lost 9 bases, and 11 bases lay between the germline ends. This CDR3 has 12 amino acids. CDR1 and CDR2 from the germline V gene are SEHNR and FQNEAQ (reference sequence). The CDR3, as DNA: TGTGCCAGCAGCGCCACAGGGAGCACCATATATTTT. Its protein is CASSATGSTIYF.

By proportion, this clone is medium-sized. The V gene is TRBV5-1, the J gene TRBJ1-1; TRBD1 is a possible D gene (6 bases). Germline CDR1 SGHRS, CDR2 YFSETQ. Trimming pared 4 bases from V and 7 bases from J, leaving 17 bases between. This CDR3 contains 14 residues. The CDR3 here is CASSVDQGSGEAFF. In DNA form, the CDR3 reads TGCGCCAGCAGCGTCGACCAGGGGTCCGGTGAAGCTTTCTTT.

This clone was seen many times. The chain joins TRBV25-1 to TRBJ2-2; 13 positions agree with TRBD2. Germline values: CDR1 MGHDK, CDR2 SYGVNS. This CDR3 spans 17 amino acids. The V segment lost 3 bases and the J segment 5 bases; nucleotides outside the gene matches: 6. In DNA form, the CDR3 reads TGTGCCAGCAGTGACACCAAGACTAGCGGGAGGACCGGGGAGCTGTTTTTT. Its protein product is CASSDTKTSGRTGELFF.

In its sample, this clone was seen many times. The chain uses TRBV5-1 and TRBJ1-3; a possible D gene is TRBD1 (5 bases). There are 15 residues in the CDR3. Germline CDR1 reads SGHRS; CDR2 reads YFSETQ. The V end was cut by 0 bases, the J end by 1 base, with 8 bases between. The CDR3 DNA follows: TGCGCCAGCAGCTTGGATGGGGCTTCTGGAAACACCATATATTTT. It codes for CASSLDGASGNTIYF. The whole variable domain, filled in from reference TRBV5-1 and TRBJ1-3, reads KAGVTQTPRYLIKTRGQQVTLSCSPISGHRSVSWYQQTPGQGLQFLFEYFSETQRNKGNFPGRFSGRQFSNSRSEMNVSTLELGDSALYLCASSLDGASGNTIYFGEGSWLTVV.

In its sample, this clone was seen many times. V is TRBV20-1 and J is TRBJ2-2, with D hard to call. Germline CDR1 is DFQATT and CDR2 is SNEGSKA (reference sequence). V lost 6 bases, J lost 7 bases, and 9 bases lay in between. The CDR3 consists of 11 residues. The CDR3 region is CSASNSGELFF. In DNA, the CDR3 is TGCAGTGCGAGTAATAGCGGGGAGCTGTTTTTT.

This clone was recorded at least ten times. The chain recombines TRBV5-1 with TRBJ2-7; tentative D call: TRBD1 (6 bases). V dropped 5 bases and J dropped 7 bases, with 13 bases sitting between them. The CDR3 runs 12 residues. CDR1 SGHRS and CDR2 YFSETQ come from the germline V gene. CDR3 coding DNA: TGCGCCAGCAGTTTCCAGGGGTATGAGCAGTACTTC. It is translated as CASSFQGYEQYF.

This clone was seen ten or more times. The V gene is TRBV5-1, the J gene TRBJ2-7; 9 bases agree with TRBD1. With 0 bases clipped from V and 5 bases from J, the junction kept 12 bases outside the gene matches. The CDR3 length is 17 residues. The germline V gene encodes CDR1 SGHRS and CDR2 YFSETQ. For the CDR3, the DNA is TGCGCCAGCAGCTTGGGTCCCCCGGGACAGGGTACCGACGAGCAGTACTTC. This gives the protein CASSLGPPGQGTDEQYF.

This rearrangement joins TRBV19 to TRBJ1-2, with D possibly matching TRBD1 (5 bases). Looked up from germline, CDR1 is LNHDA and CDR2 is SQIVND (reference sequence). V was trimmed by 4 bases and J by 2 bases, leaving 17 bases between them. This CDR3 has 16 amino acids. This CDR3 reads CASSNRGGGFNYGYTF. The CDR3 nucleotides read TGTGCCAGTAGTAATCGGGGTGGGGGGTTCAACTATGGCTACACCTTC. The variable domain in full, completed from reference TRBV19 and TRBJ1-2, reads DGGITQSPKYLFRKEGQNVTLSCEQNLNHDAMYWYRQDPGQGLRLIYYSQIVNDFQKGDIAEGYSVSREKKESFPLTVTSAQKNPTAFYLCASSNRGGGFNYGYTFGSGTRLTVV.